This T cell receptor beta chain was sequenced in a study of identical twins. This CDR3 is built from 16 residues. The germline CDR1 and CDR2 sequences are SEHNR and FQNEAQ (reference sequence). With 0 bases removed from V and 4 bases from J, the gap between germline ends came to 15 bases. This clonotype occurred a few times. The authors used template switching to add a universal primer site and gave cDNA unique molecular identifiers. TCRdb reanalysed the 5' RACE reads using MiXCR and keeps one entry per CDR3 protein. The sample contains about 490,000 distinct CDR3 sequences, around 15% of which appear only once. These data were also reused for a study on yellow fever vaccine responses in identical twins.

Sequencing used CD4+ T cells sorted from blood. The chain has TRBV7-9 and TRBJ1-1; D is perhaps TRBD1 (5 bases). This sequence was found in a woman in her late teens or twenties in good health. CDR3 loop: CASSLAHNARGTEAFF. In DNA, the CDR3 is TGTGCCAGCAGCTTAGCGCATAATGCTAGGGGCACTGAAGCTTTCTTT.